Listed here are 30 T cell receptor beta chains from one sample, sequenced in a study of vaccination effects on CD4 cells after COVID-19. Sequencing used immunoSEQ multiplex PCR; TCRdb keeps in-frame clones, though not all of them. The sample has about 27,000 clones; 83% are singletons. No antigen has been identified for these receptors. Within the ViraFEST assay, antigen-specific CD4+ T cells underwent expansion with viral peptide pools prior to sequencing. An approximately ten-day culture period preceded the isolation of CD4+ T cells. Each person got two doses of an mRNA SARS-CoV-2 vaccine, BNT162b2 or mRNA-1273. The specimen comprised CD4+ T cells from PBMCs cultured with HCoV-NL63 spike peptides, sampled after COVID-19 vaccination. These receptors were taken from a human donor who received a COVID-19 vaccine. Some clones in this sample may be carry-over from other donors' samples.

The chain couples TRBV18 to TRBJ2-1; D gene ambiguous. CDR3 length equals 16 residues. V was cut by 0 bases and J by 6 bases, with 15 bases left in between. The germline gives CDR1 KGHSH, CDR2 LQKENI. CDR3 in amino acids: CASSPPSNLMGNEQFF. The CDR3 nucleotides read TGTGCCAGCTCACCACCGTCTAACTTGATGGGCAATGAGCAGTTCTTC. The entire variable domain, with the rest obtained from reference TRBV18 and TRBJ2-1, is as follows: NAGVMQNPRHLVRRRGQEARLRCSPMKGHSHVYWYRQLPEEGLKFMVYLQKENIIDESGMPKERFSAEFPKEGPSILRIQQVVRGDSAAYFCASSPPSNLMGNEQFFGPGTRLTVL.

J is TRBJ1-3 and V is TRBV6-5; 7 bases align to TRBD1. From germline, CDR1 is MNHEY and CDR2 SVGAGI. The ends lost 6 bases at V and 2 bases at J; junction bases unmatched: 7. The CDR3 contains 15 residues. In nucleotides, the CDR3 is TGTGCCAGCAGCCGAGCCGGGACAGCTGGAAACACCATATATTTT. Amino acids: CASSRAGTAGNTIYF.

The chain is built from TRBV7-8 and TRBJ1-6; D is undetermined. Trimming removed 0 bases at V and 3 bases at J, with 0 bases between. This CDR3 spans 13 amino acids. Germline V CDR1 and CDR2: SGHVS, FQNEAQ. The CDR3 is CASSLAYNSPLHF. CDR3 sequence (DNA): TGTGCCAGCAGCTTAGCCTATAATTCACCCCTCCACTTT.

V and J are TRBV7-9 and TRBJ2-2, with D perhaps matching TRBD1 (6 bases). Germline V gene sequence: CDR1 SEHNR, CDR2 FQNEAQ (reference sequence). Between the trimmed V and J ends, which lost 10 bases and 7 bases, there was a span of 19 bases. CDR3 size: 14 residues. As DNA, the CDR3 is TGTGCCAACACGGGTGGGGGCCGGAACGGGGAGCTGTTTTTT. Protein product: CANTGGGRNGELFF. The full variable domain, with the rest looked up from reference TRBV7-9 and TRBJ2-2, is DTGVSQNPRHKITKRGQNVTFRCDPISEHNRLYWYRQTLGQGPEFLTYFQNEAQLEKSRLLSDRFSAERPKGSFSTLEIQRTEQGDSAMYLCANTGGGRNGELFFGEGSRLTVL.

This chain links TRBV9 with TRBJ2-5; 7 bases are a match to TRBD1. The CDR3 covers 15 residues. CDR1 SGDLS and CDR2 YYNGEE come from the germline V gene. Trimming removed 4 bases from V and 3 bases from J; junction bases left unmatched: 9. CDR3 DNA sequence: TGTGCCAGCAGCATGGGACAGTTTGGGGAAGAGACCCAGTACTTC. Amino acids: CASSMGQFGEETQYF.

The chain carries TRBV7-8 and TRBJ1-5, with no clear D. CDR3 length: 13 residues. Germline CDR1 and CDR2: SGHVS and FQNEAQ. The V and J ends lost 5 bases and 3 bases respectively, with 8 bases between them. CDR3 coding DNA: TGTGCCAGCAGCACCTCTTTCAATCAGCCCCAGCATTTT. It encodes CASSTSFNQPQHF. The full variable domain, completed using reference TRBV7-8 and TRBJ1-5, is GAGVSQSPRYKVAKRGQDVALRCDPISGHVSLFWYQQALGQGPEFLTYFQNEAQLDKSGLPSDRFFAERPEGSVSTLKIQRTQQEDSAVYLCASSTSFNQPQHFGDGTRLSIL.

The gene calls are TRBV7-9 and TRBJ2-2; D not certain. CDR1 is SEHNR and CDR2 is FQNEAQ in the germline V gene (reference sequence). With 5 bases removed from V and 1 base from J, the gap between germline ends came to 8 bases. CDR3 length: 14 amino acids. This chain's CDR3 is CASSADGNTGELFF. CDR3 nucleotide sequence: TGTGCCAGCAGCGCCGACGGGAACACCGGGGAGCTGTTTTTT.

The rearrangement links TRBV27 to TRBJ2-1; 9 nucleotides line up with TRBD2. From germline, CDR1 is MNHEY and CDR2 SMNVEV (reference sequence). This CDR3 comprises 18 residues. Unmatched junction bases numbered 11, after V lost 4 bases and J lost 1 base. For the CDR3, the DNA is TGTGCCAGCAGTTCAATTTCTACTAGCGGGCGGTCCTACAATGAGCAGTTCTTC. Protein: CASSSISTSGRSYNEQFF.

The chain joins TRBV28 to TRBJ1-4; D is undetermined. The CDR3 is 16 amino acids. Germline V gene sequence: CDR1 MDHEN, CDR2 SYDVKM. The germline V and J ends were trimmed by 5 bases and 0 bases, with 13 bases remaining between them. CDR3 nucleotide sequence: TGTGCCAGCAGTACCCCGACCCTAGCAACTAATGAAAAACTGTTTTTT. Translation: CASSTPTLATNEKLFF.

The chain combines TRBV5-1 with TRBJ1-5; 8 bases are a match to TRBD1. CDR1 and CDR2 (germline): SGHRS, YFSETQ. Trimming removed 4 bases from V and 2 bases from J; junction bases left unmatched: 2. The CDR3 runs 14 residues. The CDR3: CASSLTGGNQPQHF. DNA for the CDR3: TGCGCCAGCAGCCTGACAGGGGGCAATCAGCCCCAGCATTTT. Full variable domain (remainder filled in from reference TRBV5-1 and TRBJ1-5): KAGVTQTPRYLIKTRGQQVTLSCSPISGHRSVSWYQQTPGQGLQFLFEYFSETQRNKGNFPGRFSGRQFSNSRSEMNVSTLELGDSALYLCASSLTGGNQPQHFGDGTRLSIL.

This chain links TRBV11-2 with TRBJ1-4, with TRBD1 as a possible D gene (5 bases). CDR1 SGHAT and CDR2 FQNNGV come from the germline V gene. Trimming took 1 base from V and 10 from J, leaving 13 bases between them. This CDR3 is built from 14 residues. Here the CDR3 DNA reads TGTGCCAGCAGCTTAGTGGGGGGAGTTGGAAAACTGTTTTTT. Protein sequence: CASSLVGGVGKLFF.

The J gene is TRBJ1-1, the V gene TRBV18; D may be TRBD1 (6 bases). Trimming left V 4 bases short and J 1 base short, with 10 bases between. The CDR3 contains 14 residues. CDR1 is KGHSH and CDR2 is LQKENI in the germline V gene. CDR3 bases: TGTGCCAGCTCACACAGGGTAGAGAACACTGAAGCTTTCTTT. This translates into CASSHRVENTEAFF.

The V and J genes are TRBV9 and TRBJ2-1, with D maybe TRBD1 (6 bases). The ends were cut back, 3 bases at V and 0 bases at J, with 13 bases in the middle. This CDR3 region has 16 residues. CDR1 and CDR2 from the germline V gene are SGDLS and YYNGEE. The CDR3 DNA reads TGTGCCAGCAGCGGTTACAGGGAAAGCTCCTACAATGAGCAGTTCTTC. It yields the protein CASSGYRESSYNEQFF.

The gene calls are TRBV15 and TRBJ1-2; 9 positions match TRBD1. Looked up from germline, CDR1 is LNHNV and CDR2 is YYDKDF (reference sequence). This CDR3 spans 15 amino acids. The ends lost 4 bases at V and 5 bases at J; junction bases unmatched: 8. The CDR3 DNA follows: TGTGCCACCAGCACTCAAGGACAGGGGAATTATGGCTACACCTTC. Its translation is CATSTQGQGNYGYTF. The full variable domain, its missing parts supplied by reference TRBV15 and TRBJ1-2, is DAMVIQNPRYQVTQFGKPVTLSCSQTLNHNVMYWYQQKSSQAPKLLFHYYDKDFNNEADTPDNFQSRRPNTSFCFLDIRSPGLGDTAMYLCATSTQGQGNYGYTFGSGTRLTVV.

The chain links TRBV28 to TRBJ2-2; D is unresolved. The CDR3 sequence is 13 residues long. V was pared by 6 bases and J by 2 bases, with 7 bases between. Germline CDR1 and CDR2: MDHEN and SYDVKM. The CDR3 bases are TGTGCCAGCAGGCTGTTCAACACCGGGGAGCTGTTTTTT. Translation gives CASRLFNTGELFF.

The CDR3 reads CASSETYGETQYF. The CDR3 coding sequence is TGTGCCAGCAGCGAAACATACGGAGAGACCCAGTACTTC. The rearrangement uses TRBV7-3 and TRBJ2-5; D gene uncertain. The CDR3 is 13 amino acids. CDR1 and CDR2 (germline): SGHTA, FQGTGA. V lost 5 bases and J 4 bases, leaving 11 bases between the germline ends.

The CDR3 sequence is CASSSPGDTEAFF. For the CDR3, the DNA is TGTGCCAGCAGTTCACCAGGTGACACTGAAGCTTTCTTT. The chain couples TRBV12-3 or TRBV12-4 to TRBJ1-1, with unresolved D. This CDR3 spans 13 amino acids. V was clipped by 4 bases and J by 3 bases, with 9 bases between them.

This chain links TRBV19 with TRBJ1-3, with D perhaps TRBD1 (6 bases). The CDR3 spans 14 residues. V lost 10 bases and J lost 5, with 18 bases in between. Per the germline V gene, CDR1 is LNHDA and CDR2 is SQIVND (reference sequence). This chain's CDR3 is CATLAGHLRNTIYF. The DNA of the CDR3 is TGTGCCACGTTAGCGGGACACCTAAGAAACACCATATATTTT.

The chain combines TRBV6-5 with TRBJ1-1; D not certain. Germline V gene sequence: CDR1 MNHEY, CDR2 SVGAGI. This CDR3 comprises 12 residues. Between the trimmed V and J ends, which lost 4 bases and 1 base, there was a span of 4 bases. As DNA, the CDR3 is TGTGCCAGCAGTTTCACGAACACTGAAGCTTTCTTT. Translating gives CASSFTNTEAFF.

The chain employs TRBV30 and TRBJ1-5; no clear D. Germline values: CDR1 GTSNPN, CDR2 SVGIG (reference sequence). V gave up 2 bases and J gave up 0 bases, with 5 bases separating them. This CDR3 has 13 amino acids. Here the CDR3 reads CAWSRRSNQPQHF. As DNA, the CDR3 is TGTGCCTGGAGTAGGCGTAGCAATCAGCCCCAGCATTTT.

This rearrangement joins TRBV24-1 to TRBJ1-3, with TRBD1 as a possible D gene (5 bases). The V end lost 4 bases, the J end lost 7 bases, and 19 bases lay between the germline ends. The CDR3 loop spans 16 amino acids. Looked up from germline, CDR1 is KGHDR and CDR2 is SFDVKD. DNA for the CDR3: TGTGCCACCAGTGAGGGGACGCCGGGGGATGGGAACACCATATATTTT. Amino acid sequence: CATSEGTPGDGNTIYF.

This clone was found a few times. This sequence joins TRBV3-1 (or the pseudogene TRBV3-2) and TRBJ2-1; no firm D call. This CDR3 comprises 12 residues. V was trimmed by 4 bases and J by 7 bases, leaving 8 bases between them. Germline V gene lookup returns CDR1 LGHDT and CDR2 YNNKEL (reference sequence). The CDR3 DNA is TGTGCCAGCAGCCCACCTAGTAATGAGCAGTTCTTC. Residues: CASSPPSNEQFF.

This clone was observed once. The gene calls are TRBV4-1 and TRBJ2-6; possible D gene TRBD1, 6 bases. The CDR3 is made up of 17 amino acids. Germline V gene sequence: CDR1 MGHRA, CDR2 YSYEKL. V dropped 0 bases and J dropped 0 bases, with 9 bases sitting between them. The CDR3 DNA is TGCGCCAGCAGCCAAGAGGGGGCGGCCTCTGGGGCCAACGTCCTGACTTTC. Its translation: CASSQEGAASGANVLTF.

The chain uses TRBV5-5 and TRBJ2-5; D tentatively reads TRBD1 or TRBD2 (5 bases each). Germline V gives CDR1 SGHKS, CDR2 YYEKEE (reference sequence). This CDR3 is built from 14 residues. V shed 0 bases and J shed 1 base, with 7 bases lying between them. CDR3 sequence: CASSLAGPQETQYF. CDR3 DNA: TGTGCCAGCAGCTTGGCGGGACCCCAAGAGACCCAGTACTTC. Full variable domain (outside the CDR3, taken from reference TRBV5-5 and TRBJ2-5): DAGVTQSPTHLIKTRGQQVTLRCSPISGHKSVSWYQQVLGQGPQFIFQYYEKEERGRGNFPDRFSARQFPNYSSELNVNALLLGDSALYLCASSLAGPQETQYFGPGTRLLVL.

The chain uses TRBV24-1 and TRBJ2-5; D is uncertain. V was clipped by 1 base and J by 4 bases, with 12 bases between them. Germline lookup yields CDR1 KGHDR and CDR2 SFDVKD. The CDR3 has 15 residues. DNA for the CDR3: TGTGCCACCAGTGATTTCCTTGACTTGAGAGAGACCCAGTACTTC. Translation: CATSDFLDLRETQYF.

J is TRBJ2-1 and V is TRBV6-2 or TRBV6-3, with 14 bases fitting TRBD2. CDR1 is MNHEY and CDR2 is SVGEGT in the germline V gene. The CDR3 covers 15 residues. V was clipped by 5 bases and J by 7 bases; unmatched bases: 4. Written as DNA, the CDR3 is TGTGCCAGCAGTCCCTGGACTAGCGGGGGGAATGAGCAGTTCTTC. Its protein is CASSPWTSGGNEQFF.

The chain uses TRBV28 and TRBJ1-2; the match to TRBD1 covers 7 bases. CDR1 is MDHEN and CDR2 is SYDVKM in the germline V gene. V shed 3 bases, J shed 5 bases, and the junction held 6 bases outside the gene matches. The CDR3 loop spans 14 amino acids. In DNA, the CDR3 is TGTGCCAGCAGTTTGACAGGGATTCGATATGGCTACACCTTC. Protein sequence: CASSLTGIRYGYTF.

V and J are TRBV10-3 and TRBJ2-3, with 12 positions matching TRBD2. V lost 6 bases to trimming and J lost 1 base; unmatched junction nucleotides: 2. This CDR3 is 15 amino acids long. Germline V lookup: CDR1 ENHRY, CDR2 SYGVKD. CDR3 sequence: CAIRRTSGGTDTQYF. The CDR3 DNA sequence: TGTGCCATCAGAAGGACTAGCGGGGGCACAGATACGCAGTATTTT.

The V call is TRBV3-1 (or the pseudogene TRBV3-2), the J call TRBJ1-4, with a weak D call TRBD1 (6 bases). The CDR3 has 15 residues. The V end was cut by 7 bases, the J end by 3 bases, with 15 bases between. Germline CDR1 and CDR2: LGHDT and YNNKEL (reference sequence). This CDR3 is CASTSGAGANEKLFF. CDR3 sequence (DNA): TGTGCCAGCACCTCAGGGGCTGGAGCTAATGAAAAACTGTTTTTT.

This chain connects TRBV7-2 to TRBJ2-5; unclear D gene. V lost 1 base and J 4 bases, leaving 7 bases between the germline ends. The CDR3 contains 13 residues. Germline lookup yields CDR1 SGHTA and CDR2 FQGNSA. The CDR3 reads CASSLGLVETQYF. The CDR3 region has the DNA TGTGCCAGCAGCTTAGGGCTAGTAGAGACCCAGTACTTC.